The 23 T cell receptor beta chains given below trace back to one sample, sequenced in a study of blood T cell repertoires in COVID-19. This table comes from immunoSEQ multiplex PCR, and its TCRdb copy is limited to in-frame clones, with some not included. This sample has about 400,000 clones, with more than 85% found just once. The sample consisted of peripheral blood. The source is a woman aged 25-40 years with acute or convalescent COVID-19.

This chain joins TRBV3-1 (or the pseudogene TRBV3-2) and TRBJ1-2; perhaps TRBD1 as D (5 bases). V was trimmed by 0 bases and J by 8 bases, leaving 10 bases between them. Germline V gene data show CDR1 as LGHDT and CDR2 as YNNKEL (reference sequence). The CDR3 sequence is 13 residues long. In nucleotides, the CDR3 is TGTGCCAGCAGCCAAGAAAAGGGGCTGGGCTACACCTTC. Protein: CASSQEKGLGYTF.

The CDR3: CASSALKTGTGGTEAFF. DNA of the CDR3: TGTGCCAGCAGCGCACTAAAAACCGGGACAGGGGGCACTGAAGCTTTCTTT. V is TRBV9 and J is TRBJ1-1, with TRBD1 matching over 11 bases. From germline, CDR1 is SGDLS and CDR2 YYNGEE. The CDR3 contains 17 residues. V dropped 3 bases and J dropped 4; count of bases not matched to a gene: 11. Full variable domain (remainder filled in from reference TRBV9 and TRBJ1-1): DSGVTQTPKHLITATGQRVTLRCSPRSGDLSVYWYQQSLDQGLQFLIQYYNGEERAKGNILERFSAQQFPDLHSELNLSSLELGDSALYFCASSALKTGTGGTEAFFGQGTRLTVV.

CDR3 in amino acids: CASSSGTGIYGYTF. Written as DNA, the CDR3 is TGTGCCAGTAGTTCCGGGACAGGAATCTATGGCTACACCTTC. The V call is TRBV19, the J call TRBJ1-2; 8 nucleotides line up with TRBD1. The CDR3 is 14 amino acids. Germline assignment: CDR1 LNHDA and CDR2 SQIVND (reference sequence). V was pared by 5 bases and J by 4 bases, with 6 bases of the junction left unmatched. The full variable domain, its missing parts supplied by reference TRBV19 and TRBJ1-2, is DGGITQSPKYLFRKEGQNVTLSCEQNLNHDAMYWYRQDPGQGLRLIYYSQIVNDFQKGDIAEGYSVSREKKESFPLTVTSAQKNPTAFYLCASSSGTGIYGYTFGSGTRLTVV.

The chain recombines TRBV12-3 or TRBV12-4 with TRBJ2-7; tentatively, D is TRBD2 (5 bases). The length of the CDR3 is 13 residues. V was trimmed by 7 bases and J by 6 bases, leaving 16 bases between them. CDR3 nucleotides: TGTGCCAGCACAAGGACTGCCGATGCCGAGCAGTACTTC. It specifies CASTRTADAEQYF.

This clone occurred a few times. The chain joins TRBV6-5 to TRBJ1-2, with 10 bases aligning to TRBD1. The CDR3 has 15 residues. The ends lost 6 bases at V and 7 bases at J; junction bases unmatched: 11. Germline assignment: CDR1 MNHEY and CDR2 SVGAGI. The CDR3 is CASRDMTGGRGGYTF. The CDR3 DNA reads TGTGCCAGCAGAGATATGACAGGGGGCAGAGGTGGCTACACCTTC.

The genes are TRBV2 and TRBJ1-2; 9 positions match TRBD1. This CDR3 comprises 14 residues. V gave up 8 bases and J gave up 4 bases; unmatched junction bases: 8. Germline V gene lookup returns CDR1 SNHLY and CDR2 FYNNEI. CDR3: CASSRDRVGYGYTF. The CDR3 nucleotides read TGTGCCAGCTCTAGGGACAGGGTAGGCTATGGCTACACCTTC.

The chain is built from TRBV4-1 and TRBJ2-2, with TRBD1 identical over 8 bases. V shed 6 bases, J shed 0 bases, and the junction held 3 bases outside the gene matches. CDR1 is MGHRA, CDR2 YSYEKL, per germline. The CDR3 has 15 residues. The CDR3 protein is CASSYRGSNTGELFF. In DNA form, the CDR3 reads TGCGCCAGCAGTTACAGGGGGTCGAACACCGGGGAGCTGTTTTTT.

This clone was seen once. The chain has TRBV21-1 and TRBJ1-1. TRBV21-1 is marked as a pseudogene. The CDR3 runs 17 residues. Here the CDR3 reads CASSKGPKRGAGTEAFF. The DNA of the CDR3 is TGTGCCAGCAGCAAAGGACCCAAGCGGGGGGCCGGCACTGAAGCTTTCTTT.

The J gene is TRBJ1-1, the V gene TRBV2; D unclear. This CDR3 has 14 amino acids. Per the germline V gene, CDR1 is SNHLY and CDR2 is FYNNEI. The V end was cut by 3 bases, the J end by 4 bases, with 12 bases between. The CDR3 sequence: CASSENSLTTEAFF. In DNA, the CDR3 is TGTGCCAGCAGTGAGAACAGTCTAACCACTGAAGCTTTCTTT.

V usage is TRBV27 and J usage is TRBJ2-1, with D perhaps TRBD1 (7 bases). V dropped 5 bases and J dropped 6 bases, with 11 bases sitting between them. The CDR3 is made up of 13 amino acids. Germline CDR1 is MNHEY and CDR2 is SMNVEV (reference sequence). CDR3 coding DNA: TGTGCCAGCAGTAACAGGGGAGGCAATGAGCAGTTCTTC. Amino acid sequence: CASSNRGGNEQFF.

DNA of the CDR3: TGTGCCCGCTACAGGGGAGACTCTGGAAACACCATATATTTT. Protein product: CARYRGDSGNTIYF. J is TRBJ1-3 and V is TRBV30, with TRBD1 identical over 7 bases. The CDR3 has 14 residues. V lost 8 bases and J lost 0; bases outside the gene matches: 7. Germline V CDR1 and CDR2: GTSNPN, SVGIG (reference sequence).

This CDR3 reads CASGLGVSSYNEQFF. Here the CDR3 DNA reads TGTGCTAGTGGTCTAGGGGTCAGCTCCTACAATGAGCAGTTCTTC. The rearrangement links TRBV12-5 to TRBJ2-1, with D perhaps matching TRBD1 (5 bases). The germline V gene has CDR1 LGHNT and CDR2 FRNRAP. The CDR3 covers 15 residues. V was clipped by 5 bases and J by 0 bases, with 11 bases between them.

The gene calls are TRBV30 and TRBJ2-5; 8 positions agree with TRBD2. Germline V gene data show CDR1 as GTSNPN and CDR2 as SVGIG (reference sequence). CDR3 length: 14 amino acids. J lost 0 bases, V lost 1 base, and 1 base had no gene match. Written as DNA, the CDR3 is TGTGCCTGGAGTGCACTAGCGGACCAAGAGACCCAGTACTTC. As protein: CAWSALADQETQYF. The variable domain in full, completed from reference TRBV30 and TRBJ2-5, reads SQTIHQWPATLVQPVGSPLSLECTVEGTSNPNLYWYRQAAGRGLQLLFYSVGIGQISSEVPQNLSASRPQDRQFILSSKKLLLSDSGFYLCAWSALADQETQYFGPGTRLLVL.

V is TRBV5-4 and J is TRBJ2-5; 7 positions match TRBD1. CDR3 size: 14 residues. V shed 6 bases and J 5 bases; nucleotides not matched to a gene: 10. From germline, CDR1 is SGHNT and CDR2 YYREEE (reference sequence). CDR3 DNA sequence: TGTGCCAGCACCGTAGGGGGCGGCAGGGAGACCCAGTACTTC. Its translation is CASTVGGGRETQYF.

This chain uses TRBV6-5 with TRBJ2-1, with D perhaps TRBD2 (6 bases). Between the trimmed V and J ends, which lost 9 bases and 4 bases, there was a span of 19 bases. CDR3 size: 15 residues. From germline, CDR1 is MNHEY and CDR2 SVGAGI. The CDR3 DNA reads TGTGCCAGTTGCCAGGCGGGGACCCGATACAATGAGCAGTTCTTC. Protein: CASCQAGTRYNEQFF.

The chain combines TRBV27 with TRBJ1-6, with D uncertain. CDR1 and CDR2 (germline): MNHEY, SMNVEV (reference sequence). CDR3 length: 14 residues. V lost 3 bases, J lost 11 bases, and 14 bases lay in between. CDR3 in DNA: TGTGCCAGCAGTTTTATCCAGGCCGGCACACCCCTCCACTTT. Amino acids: CASSFIQAGTPLHF.

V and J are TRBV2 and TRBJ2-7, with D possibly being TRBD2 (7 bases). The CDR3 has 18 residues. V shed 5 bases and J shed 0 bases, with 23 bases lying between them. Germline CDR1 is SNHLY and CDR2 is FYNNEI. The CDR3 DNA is TGTGCCAGCAGTTACCCCAAGAGGACAAGGGGGGGCTCCTACGAGCAGTACTTC. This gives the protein CASSYPKRTRGGSYEQYF.

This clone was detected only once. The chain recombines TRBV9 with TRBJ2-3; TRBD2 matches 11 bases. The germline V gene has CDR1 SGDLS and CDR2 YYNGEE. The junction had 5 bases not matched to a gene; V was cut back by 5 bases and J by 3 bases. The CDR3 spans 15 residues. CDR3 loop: CASSSGGANTDTQYF. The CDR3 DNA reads TGTGCCAGCAGTAGCGGGGGGGCTAATACAGATACGCAGTATTTT. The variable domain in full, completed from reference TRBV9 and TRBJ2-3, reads DSGVTQTPKHLITATGQRVTLRCSPRSGDLSVYWYQQSLDQGLQFLIQYYNGEERAKGNILERFSAQQFPDLHSELNLSSLELGDSALYFCASSSGGANTDTQYFGPGTRLTVL.

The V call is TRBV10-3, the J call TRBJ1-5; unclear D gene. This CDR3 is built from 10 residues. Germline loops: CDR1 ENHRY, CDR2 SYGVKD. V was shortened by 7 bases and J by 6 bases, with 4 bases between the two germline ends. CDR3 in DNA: TGTGCCATCATCGGTCAGCCCCAGCATTTT. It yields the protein CAIIGQPQHF.

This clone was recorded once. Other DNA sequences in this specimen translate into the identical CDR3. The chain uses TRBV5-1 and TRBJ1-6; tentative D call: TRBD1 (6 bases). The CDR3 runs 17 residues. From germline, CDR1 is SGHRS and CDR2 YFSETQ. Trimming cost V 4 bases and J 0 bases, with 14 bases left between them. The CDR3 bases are TGCGCCAGCAGCACAGGACAGCAGAACTCCTATAATTCACCCCTCCACTTT. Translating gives CASSTGQQNSYNSPLHF.

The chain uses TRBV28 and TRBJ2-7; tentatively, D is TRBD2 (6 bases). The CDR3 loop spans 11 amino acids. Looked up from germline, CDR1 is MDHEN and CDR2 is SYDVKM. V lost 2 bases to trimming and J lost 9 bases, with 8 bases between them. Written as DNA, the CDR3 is TGTGCCAGCAGTTTAGGGGAGGCGCAGTACTTC. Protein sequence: CASSLGEAQYF.

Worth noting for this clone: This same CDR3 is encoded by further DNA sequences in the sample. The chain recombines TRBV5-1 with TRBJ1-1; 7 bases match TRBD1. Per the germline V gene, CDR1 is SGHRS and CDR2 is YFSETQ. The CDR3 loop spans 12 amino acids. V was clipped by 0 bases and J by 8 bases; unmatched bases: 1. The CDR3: CASSLVQGEAFF. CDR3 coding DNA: TGCGCCAGCAGCTTGGTACAGGGGGAAGCTTTCTTT.

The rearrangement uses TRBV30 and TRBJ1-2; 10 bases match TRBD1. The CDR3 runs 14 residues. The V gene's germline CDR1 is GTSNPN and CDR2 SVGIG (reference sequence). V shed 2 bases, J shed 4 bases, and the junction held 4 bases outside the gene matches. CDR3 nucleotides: TGTGCCTGGAGTTATCGGACAGGGGGCTATGGCTACACCTTC. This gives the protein CAWSYRTGGYGYTF.